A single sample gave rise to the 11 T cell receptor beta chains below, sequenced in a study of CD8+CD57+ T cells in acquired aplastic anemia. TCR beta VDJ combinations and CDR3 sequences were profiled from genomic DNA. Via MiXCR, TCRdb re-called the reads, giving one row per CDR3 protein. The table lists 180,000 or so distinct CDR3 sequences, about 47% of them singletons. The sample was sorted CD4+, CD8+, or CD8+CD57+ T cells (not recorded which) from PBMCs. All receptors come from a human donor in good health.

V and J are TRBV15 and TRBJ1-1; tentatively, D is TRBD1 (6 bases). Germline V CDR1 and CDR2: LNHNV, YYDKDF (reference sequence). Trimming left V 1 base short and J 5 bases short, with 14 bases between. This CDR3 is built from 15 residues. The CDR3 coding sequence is TGTGCCACCAGCAGAGTGGTAGGGGGGTGGACTGAAGCTTTCTTT. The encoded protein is CATSRVVGGWTEAFF.

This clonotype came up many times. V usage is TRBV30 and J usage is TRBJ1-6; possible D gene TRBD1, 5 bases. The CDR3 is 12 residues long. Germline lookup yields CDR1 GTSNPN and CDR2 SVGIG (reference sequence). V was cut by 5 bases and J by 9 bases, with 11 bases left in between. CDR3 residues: CAWDRDPSPLHF. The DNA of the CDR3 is TGTGCCTGGGACCGGGACCCTTCACCCCTCCACTTT.

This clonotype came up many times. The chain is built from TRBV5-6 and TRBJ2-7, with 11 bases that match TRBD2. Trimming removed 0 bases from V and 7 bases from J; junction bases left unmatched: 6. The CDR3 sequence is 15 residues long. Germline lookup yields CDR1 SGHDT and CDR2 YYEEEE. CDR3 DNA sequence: TGTGCCAGCAGCTTGGCCGGACTAGCGGGCGGGGAGCAGTACTTC. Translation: CASSLAGLAGGEQYF.

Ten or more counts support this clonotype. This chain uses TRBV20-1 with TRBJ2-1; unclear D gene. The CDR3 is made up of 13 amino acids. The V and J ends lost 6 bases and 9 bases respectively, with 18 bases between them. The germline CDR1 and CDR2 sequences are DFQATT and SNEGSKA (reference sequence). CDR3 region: CSATKNRDGEQFF. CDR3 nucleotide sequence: TGCAGTGCGACCAAAAATCGAGATGGTGAGCAGTTCTTC.

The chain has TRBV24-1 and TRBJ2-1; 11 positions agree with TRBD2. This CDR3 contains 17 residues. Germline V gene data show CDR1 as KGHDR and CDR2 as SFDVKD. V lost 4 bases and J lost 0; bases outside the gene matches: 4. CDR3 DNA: TGTGCCACCAGTGACTGGGGACTAGCGGACTCCTACAATGAGCAGTTCTTC. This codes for CATSDWGLADSYNEQFF.

CDR3 sequence (DNA): TGTGCCACCAGCAGAGATAAGACCCTCAATCAGCCCCAGCATTTT. Residues: CATSRDKTLNQPQHF. This sequence joins TRBV15 and TRBJ1-5; D call uncertain. V was shortened by 0 bases and J by 3 bases, with 9 bases between the two germline ends. CDR3 size: 15 residues. In germline, CDR1 is LNHNV, CDR2 YYDKDF (reference sequence).

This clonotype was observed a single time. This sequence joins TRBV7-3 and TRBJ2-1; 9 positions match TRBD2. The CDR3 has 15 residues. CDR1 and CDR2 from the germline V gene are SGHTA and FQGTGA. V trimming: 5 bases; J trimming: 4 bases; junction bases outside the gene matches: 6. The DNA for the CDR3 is TGTGCCAGCAGCCTCGGACTAGCGCGGTACAATGAGCAGTTCTTC. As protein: CASSLGLARYNEQFF.

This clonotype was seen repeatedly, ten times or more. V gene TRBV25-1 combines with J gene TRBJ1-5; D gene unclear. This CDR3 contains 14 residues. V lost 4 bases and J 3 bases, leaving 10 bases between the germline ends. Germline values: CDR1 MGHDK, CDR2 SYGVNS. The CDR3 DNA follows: TGTGCCAGCAGTGGGGCAGCCCACAATCAGCCCCAGCATTTT. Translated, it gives CASSGAAHNQPQHF.

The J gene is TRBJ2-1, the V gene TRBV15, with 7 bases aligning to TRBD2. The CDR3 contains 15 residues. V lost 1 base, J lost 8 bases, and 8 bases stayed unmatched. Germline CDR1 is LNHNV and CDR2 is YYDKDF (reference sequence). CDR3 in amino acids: CATSRGGEGIDEQFF. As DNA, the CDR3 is TGTGCCACCAGCAGAGGGGGGGAGGGTATAGATGAGCAGTTCTTC.

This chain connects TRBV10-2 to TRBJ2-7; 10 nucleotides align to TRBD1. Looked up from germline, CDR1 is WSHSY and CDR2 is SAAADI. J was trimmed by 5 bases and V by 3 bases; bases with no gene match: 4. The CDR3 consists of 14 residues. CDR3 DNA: TGCGCCAGCAGTGAATTGGGGACAGGGGACGAGCAGTACTTC. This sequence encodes CASSELGTGDEQYF.

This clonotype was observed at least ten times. The CDR3 bases are TGCAGTGCTAGGGATAGCGGGAGTATCATTCAGTACTTC. As protein: CSARDSGSIIQYF. This chain connects TRBV20-1 to TRBJ2-4, with 9 positions matching TRBD2. Germline CDR1 DFQATT, CDR2 SNEGSKA (reference sequence). CDR3 length: 13 amino acids. V was pared by 3 bases and J by 9 bases, with 6 bases of the junction left unmatched.